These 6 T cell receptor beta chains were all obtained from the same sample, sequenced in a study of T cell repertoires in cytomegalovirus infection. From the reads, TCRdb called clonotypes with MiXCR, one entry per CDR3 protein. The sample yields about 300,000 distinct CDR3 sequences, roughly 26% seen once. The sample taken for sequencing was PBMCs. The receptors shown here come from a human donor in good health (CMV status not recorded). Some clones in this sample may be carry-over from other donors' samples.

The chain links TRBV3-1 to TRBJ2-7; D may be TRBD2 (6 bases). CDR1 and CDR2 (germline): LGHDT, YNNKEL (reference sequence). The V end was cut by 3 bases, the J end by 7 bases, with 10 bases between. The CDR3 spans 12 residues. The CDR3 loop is CASSQGLWEQYF. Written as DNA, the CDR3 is TGTGCCAGCAGCCAGGGACTTTGGGAGCAGTACTTC.

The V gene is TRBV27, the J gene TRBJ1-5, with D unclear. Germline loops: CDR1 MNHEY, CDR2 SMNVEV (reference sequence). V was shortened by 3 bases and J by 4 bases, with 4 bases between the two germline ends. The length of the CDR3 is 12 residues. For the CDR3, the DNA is TGTGCCAGCAGTTTCCTTAATCAGCCCCAGCATTTT. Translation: CASSFLNQPQHF.

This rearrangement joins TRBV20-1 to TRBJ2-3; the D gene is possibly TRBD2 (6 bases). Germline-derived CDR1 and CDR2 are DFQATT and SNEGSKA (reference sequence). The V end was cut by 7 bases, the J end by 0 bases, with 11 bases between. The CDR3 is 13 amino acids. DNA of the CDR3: TGCAGTGTCACTAGCCCCAGCACAGATACGCAGTATTTT. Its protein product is CSVTSPSTDTQYF.

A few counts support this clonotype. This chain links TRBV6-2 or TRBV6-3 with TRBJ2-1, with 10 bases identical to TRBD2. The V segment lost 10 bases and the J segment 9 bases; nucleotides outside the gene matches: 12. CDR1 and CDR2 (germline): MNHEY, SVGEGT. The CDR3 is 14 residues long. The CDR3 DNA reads TGTGCCACCCCCTACACTAGCGGGAAGGGTGAGCAGTTCTTC. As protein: CATPYTSGKGEQFF.

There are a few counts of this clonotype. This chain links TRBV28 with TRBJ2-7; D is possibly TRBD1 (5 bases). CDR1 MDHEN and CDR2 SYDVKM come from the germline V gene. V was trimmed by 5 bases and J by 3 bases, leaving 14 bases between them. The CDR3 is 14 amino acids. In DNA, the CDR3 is TGTGCCAGCAGTCCTTTGGGGCAGGACTACGAGCAGTACTTC. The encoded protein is CASSPLGQDYEQYF.

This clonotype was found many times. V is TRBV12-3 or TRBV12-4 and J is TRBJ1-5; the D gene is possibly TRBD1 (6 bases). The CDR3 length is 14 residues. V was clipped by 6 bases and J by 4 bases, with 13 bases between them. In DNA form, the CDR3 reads TGTGCCAGCAGCAACGGACAGAGGAATCAGCCCCAGCATTTT. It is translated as CASSNGQRNQPQHF.